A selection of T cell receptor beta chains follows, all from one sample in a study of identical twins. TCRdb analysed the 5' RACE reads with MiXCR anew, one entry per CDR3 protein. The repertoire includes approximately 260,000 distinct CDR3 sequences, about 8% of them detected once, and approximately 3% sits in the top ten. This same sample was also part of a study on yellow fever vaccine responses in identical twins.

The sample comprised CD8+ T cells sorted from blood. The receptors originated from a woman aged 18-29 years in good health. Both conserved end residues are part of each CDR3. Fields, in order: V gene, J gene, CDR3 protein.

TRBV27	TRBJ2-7	CASSPQTGSYEQYF
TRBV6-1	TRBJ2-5	CASKPTGVGLQETQYF
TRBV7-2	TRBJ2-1	CASSLATDSEQFF
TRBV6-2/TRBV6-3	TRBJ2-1	CASSRRWDGRVNEQFF
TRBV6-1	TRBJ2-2	CASDGGGGGELFF
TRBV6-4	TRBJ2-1	CASSDGGANEQFF
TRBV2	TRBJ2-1	CASRGSPYEQFF
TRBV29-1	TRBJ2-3	CSVKTSTDTQYF
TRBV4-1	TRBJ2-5	CASSQPQETQYF
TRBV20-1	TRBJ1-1	CSARFRYSYEAFF
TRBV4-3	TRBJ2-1	CASSQDRSSEQFF
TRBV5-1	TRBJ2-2	CASSLKGARELFF
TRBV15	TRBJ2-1	CATSSLPTTSGVWNEQFF
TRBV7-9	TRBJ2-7	CASSPEERGSIEQYF
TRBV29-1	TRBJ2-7	CSVEGSGRANNEQYF
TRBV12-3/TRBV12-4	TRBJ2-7	CASSLPGQHSYEQYF
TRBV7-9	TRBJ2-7	CASSRLEGQYF
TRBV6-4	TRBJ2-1	CASSDGGVVQFF
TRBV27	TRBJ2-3	CASSSSRGSADTQYF
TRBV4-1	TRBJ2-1	CASSLLAGAGNEQFF
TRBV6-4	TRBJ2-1	CASSDSGGGAYNEQFF
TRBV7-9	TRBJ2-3	CVTDRVTTDTQYF